This entry lists 21 T cell receptor beta chains sequenced from one sample in a study of type 1 regulatory T cells. Their target antigens are unknown. TCRdb independently ran MiXCR on the reads; one entry per CDR3 protein. The sample gives 60,000 to 80,000 distinct CDR3 sequences, 55% to 80% of which show up once; 7.6% is in the top ten. What was sequenced was cultured T cells, either the whole culture or a sorted T cell fraction (not recorded which). Noted subset: Tr1-enriched cell product generated in vitro against host alloantigens. All receptors derive from a human donor in good health.

CDR3 bases: TGTGCCAGCAGTTTGGACGGGTTAGGTAATGAAAAACTGTTTTTT. It specifies CASSLDGLGNEKLFF. V and J are TRBV6-1 and TRBJ1-4; D call uncertain. The CDR3 covers 15 residues. The V gene lost 5 bases and the J gene lost 4 bases, with 14 bases spanning the gap. CDR1 and CDR2 from the germline V gene are MNHNS and SASEGT.

The genes are TRBV16 and TRBJ1-5; 7 bases fit TRBD1. CDR3 length: 16 residues. V lost 4 bases, J lost 4 bases, and 10 bases stayed unmatched. The V gene's germline CDR1 is KGHSY and CDR2 FQNENV. The CDR3 loop reads CASSPVGQLGNQPQHF. DNA of the CDR3: TGTGCCAGCAGCCCCGTGGGACAGCTAGGGAATCAGCCCCAGCATTTT.

The V and J genes are TRBV29-1 and TRBJ1-4, with TRBD1 matching 7 bases. The CDR3 contains 14 residues. V was pared by 5 bases and J by 8 bases, with 11 bases of the junction left unmatched. CDR1 and CDR2 from the germline V gene are SQVTM and ANQGSEA. For the CDR3, the DNA is TGCAGCGTTCGAGGAGGGGGCCGGGGCGAAAAACTGTTTTTT. This encodes CSVRGGGRGEKLFF.

The sample holds one count of this clonotype. This chain links TRBV27 with TRBJ2-2, with 8 bases identical to TRBD1. The CDR3 loop spans 14 amino acids. The V gene's germline CDR1 is MNHEY and CDR2 SMNVEV (reference sequence). V dropped 10 bases and J dropped 4; count of bases not matched to a gene: 8. In nucleotides, the CDR3 is TGTGCCACAGGACAGGGCCTGCGCACCGGGGAGCTGTTTTTT. This encodes CATGQGLRTGELFF.

The chain is built from TRBV27 and TRBJ2-1; 8 positions match TRBD1. Trimming cost V 2 bases and J 4 bases; bases outside gene matches: 4. The germline V gene encodes CDR1 MNHEY and CDR2 SMNVEV (reference sequence). The CDR3 length is 15 residues. The CDR3 spells CASSLIGQGYNEQFF. The CDR3 DNA reads as TGTGCCAGCAGTTTAATAGGACAGGGATACAATGAGCAGTTCTTC.

V usage is TRBV5-5 and J usage is TRBJ1-4, with a tentative D call TRBD1 (5 bases). Germline V lookup: CDR1 SGHKS, CDR2 YYEKEE (reference sequence). The CDR3 contains 14 residues. The germline V and J ends were trimmed by 0 bases and 8 bases, with 11 bases remaining between them. The CDR3 sequence is CASSLGGAGEKLFF. CDR3 DNA: TGTGCCAGCAGCTTGGGAGGGGCTGGGGAAAAACTGTTTTTT.

The gene calls are TRBV18 and TRBJ2-1, with TRBD1 matching over 8 bases. Losses at the gene ends were 5 bases for V and 8 bases for J; bases not matched to a gene: 8. Germline CDR1 reads KGHSH; CDR2 reads LQKENI. The CDR3 has 14 residues. CDR3: CASSSQQGAHEQFF. The DNA of the CDR3 is TGTGCCAGCTCAAGCCAGCAGGGGGCGCATGAGCAGTTCTTC.

The chain combines TRBV5-4 with TRBJ2-3, with 8 bases lining up with TRBD2. This CDR3 has 15 amino acids. V was clipped by 4 bases and J by 4 bases; unmatched bases: 8. From germline, CDR1 is SGHNT and CDR2 YYREEE (reference sequence). The CDR3 spells CASSPREGGADTQYF. The CDR3 DNA reads as TGTGCCAGCAGCCCACGGGAGGGGGGGGCAGATACGCAGTATTTT.

The genes are TRBV5-1 and TRBJ2-1; 11 bases match TRBD2. Germline V gene data show CDR1 as SGHRS and CDR2 as YFSETQ. Trimming took 3 bases from V and 6 from J; bases not matched to a gene: 17. The CDR3 covers 19 residues. The CDR3 loop is CASSSIGGLAGTMINEQFF. The CDR3 DNA is TGCGCCAGCAGCTCGATAGGTGGACTAGCGGGTACGATGATCAATGAGCAGTTCTTC.

The rearrangement links TRBV28 to TRBJ1-1; no definite D call. Trimming pared 7 bases from V and 0 bases from J, leaving 12 bases between. Germline lookup yields CDR1 MDHEN and CDR2 SYDVKM. This CDR3 is 14 amino acids long. The CDR3 nucleotides are TGTGCCAGCAAGGTAACTGGGATGAACACTGAAGCTTTCTTT. It translates to CASKVTGMNTEAFF.

The chain couples TRBV5-4 to TRBJ2-7, with a possible D match to TRBD2 (5 bases). V lost 4 bases and J lost 1, with 12 bases in between. Germline CDR1 reads SGHNT; CDR2 reads YYREEE (reference sequence). CDR3 length: 14 amino acids. CDR3 sequence reads: CASSPRVASYEQYF. The CDR3 DNA is TGTGCCAGCAGCCCTCGGGTAGCGTCCTACGAGCAGTACTTC.

The gene calls are TRBV7-2 and TRBJ2-5; 7 bases map to TRBD2. CDR1 and CDR2 (germline): SGHTA, FQGNSA. The V gene end was trimmed by 3 bases and the J gene end by 7 bases; junction bases not matched to a gene: 8. This CDR3 has 14 amino acids. CDR3 coding DNA: TGTGCCAGCAGCTTTGCGGGAGCTTCTGCGACCCAGTACTTC. Amino acids: CASSFAGASATQYF.

V is TRBV3-1 and J is TRBJ2-1; tentative D call: TRBD1 (6 bases). The germline V gene encodes CDR1 LGHDT and CDR2 YNNKEL (reference sequence). V dropped 6 bases and J dropped 6 bases, with 12 bases sitting between them. This CDR3 has 13 residues. CDR3 sequence (DNA): TGTGCCAGCAGAGTACAGGGTTTCAATGAGCAGTTCTTC. Protein: CASRVQGFNEQFF.

In this sample, this clonotype turned up a few times. V and J are TRBV18 and TRBJ2-5; D call uncertain. This CDR3 has 16 residues. The V gene's germline CDR1 is KGHSH and CDR2 LQKENI. V shed 0 bases and J shed 0 bases, with 11 bases lying between them. This CDR3 is CASSPPSEFYQETQYF. The CDR3 DNA sequence: TGTGCCAGCTCACCACCCTCGGAGTTTTACCAAGAGACCCAGTACTTC.

The CDR3: CSASGSLNTEAFF. As DNA, the CDR3 is TGCAGTGCTAGTGGCTCTTTGAACACTGAAGCTTTCTTT. The chain links TRBV20-1 to TRBJ1-1; the D is unclear. The CDR3 sequence is 13 residues long. The V gene lost 3 bases and the J gene lost 0 bases, with 8 bases spanning the gap. Germline lookup yields CDR1 DFQATT and CDR2 SNEGSKA (reference sequence).

About this clonotype itself: One end of the junction is discordant with germline, which a read error may explain. This rearrangement joins TRBV4-1 to TRBJ1-2; D is possibly TRBD1 (5 bases). CDR1 and CDR2 (germline): MGHRA, YSYEKL. The CDR3 totals 14 residues. The DNA for the CDR3 is TGCGCCAGCAGCCAAGTGCCGGGGGTCGGCGGCTACACTTTC. It translates to CASSQVPGVGGYTF.

V is TRBV18 and J is TRBJ1-1; tentatively, D is TRBD1 (6 bases). The CDR3 sequence is 14 residues long. Germline V CDR1 and CDR2: KGHSH, LQKENI. V gave up 3 bases and J gave up 10 bases, with 18 bases separating them. The CDR3 DNA sequence: TGTGCCAGCTCACCGTTGGACAGCCGCCAGGCAGCTTTCTTT. Residues: CASSPLDSRQAAFF.

The J gene is TRBJ2-5, the V gene TRBV10-3; the D is unclear. CDR3 size: 12 residues. The V and J ends lost 3 bases and 5 bases respectively, with 7 bases between them. Germline V gene lookup returns CDR1 ENHRY and CDR2 SYGVKD. The CDR3 region is CAISEALETQYF. The CDR3 nucleotides read TGTGCCATCAGTGAAGCATTGGAGACCCAGTACTTC.

The gene calls are TRBV7-9 and TRBJ2-4; TRBD1 might be the D (5 bases). Trimming pared 5 bases from V and 5 bases from J, leaving 7 bases between. The CDR3 is 12 residues long. Germline CDR1 and CDR2: SEHNR and FQNEAQ (reference sequence). In nucleotides, the CDR3 is TGTGCCAGCAGCCCCAGGGAAAACATTCAGTACTTC. Its translation: CASSPRENIQYF.

This clonotype was recorded only once. The rearrangement joins TRBV6-1 to TRBJ2-2; 13 bases line up with TRBD2. Trimming took 2 bases from V and 2 from J; bases not matched to a gene: 8. The CDR3 is made up of 19 amino acids. The germline V gene encodes CDR1 MNHNS and CDR2 SASEGT. CDR3 sequence reads: CASSEPGLAGPQNTGELFF. The CDR3 nucleotides read TGTGCCAGCAGTGAACCGGGACTAGCGGGGCCCCAAAACACCGGGGAGCTGTTTTTT.

This chain joins TRBV19 and TRBJ1-5; D may be TRBD1 (5 bases). CDR1 and CDR2 (germline): LNHDA, SQIVND (reference sequence). This CDR3 comprises 15 residues. With 3 bases removed from V and 4 bases from J, the gap between germline ends came to 13 bases. DNA of the CDR3: TGTGCCAGTAGTATCTCGTGGGACTCAAATCAGCCCCAGCATTTT. This codes for CASSISWDSNQPQHF.